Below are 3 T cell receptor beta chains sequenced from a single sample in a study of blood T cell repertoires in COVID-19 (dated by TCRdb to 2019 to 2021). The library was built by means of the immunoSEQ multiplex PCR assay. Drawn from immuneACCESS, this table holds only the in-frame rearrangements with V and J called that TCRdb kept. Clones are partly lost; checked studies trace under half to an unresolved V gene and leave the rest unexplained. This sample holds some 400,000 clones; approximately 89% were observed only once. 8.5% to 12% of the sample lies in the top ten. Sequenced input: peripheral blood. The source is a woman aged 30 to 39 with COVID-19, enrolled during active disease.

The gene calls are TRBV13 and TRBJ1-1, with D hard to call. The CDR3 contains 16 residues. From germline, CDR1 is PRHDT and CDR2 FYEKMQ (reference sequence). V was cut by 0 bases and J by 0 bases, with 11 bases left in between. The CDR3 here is CASSLGMGAVNTEAFF. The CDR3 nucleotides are TGTGCCAGCAGCTTAGGAATGGGAGCGGTGAACACTGAAGCTTTCTTT.

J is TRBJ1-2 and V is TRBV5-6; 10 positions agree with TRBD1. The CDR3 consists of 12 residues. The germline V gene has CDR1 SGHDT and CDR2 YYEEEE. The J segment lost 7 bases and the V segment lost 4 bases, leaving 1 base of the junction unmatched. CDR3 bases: TGTGCCAGCAGCAGGACAGGGGGTGGCTACACCTTC. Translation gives CASSRTGGGYTF.

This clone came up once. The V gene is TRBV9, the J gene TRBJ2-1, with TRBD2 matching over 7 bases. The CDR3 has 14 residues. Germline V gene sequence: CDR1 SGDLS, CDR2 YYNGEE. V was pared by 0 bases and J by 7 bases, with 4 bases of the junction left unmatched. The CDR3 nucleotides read TGTGCCAGCAGCGTAGGGACTAGAACTAATGAGCAGTTCTTC. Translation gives CASSVGTRTNEQFF.